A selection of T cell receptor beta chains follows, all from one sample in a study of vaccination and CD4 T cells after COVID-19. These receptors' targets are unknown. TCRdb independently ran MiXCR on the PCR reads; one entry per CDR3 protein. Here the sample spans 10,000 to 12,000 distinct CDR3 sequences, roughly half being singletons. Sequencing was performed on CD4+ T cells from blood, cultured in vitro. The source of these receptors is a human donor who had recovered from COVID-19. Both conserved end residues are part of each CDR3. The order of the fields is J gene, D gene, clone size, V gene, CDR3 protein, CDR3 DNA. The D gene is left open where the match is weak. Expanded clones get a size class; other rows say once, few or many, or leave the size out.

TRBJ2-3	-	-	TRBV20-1	CSAQLDDTQYF	TGCAGTGCCCAACTAGACGATACGCAGTATTTT
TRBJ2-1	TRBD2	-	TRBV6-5	CASSYSAGAGNNEQFF	TGTGCCAGCAGTTACTCAGCGGGAGCCGGTAACAATGAGCAGTTCTTC
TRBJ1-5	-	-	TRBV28	CASLTRGSQPQHF	TGTGCCAGCCTTACGAGGGGATCCCAGCCCCAGCATTTT
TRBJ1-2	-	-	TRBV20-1	CSARLLALGGLNYGYTF	TGCAGTGCTAGACTCCTGGCCTTAGGGGGACTGAACTATGGCTACACCTTC
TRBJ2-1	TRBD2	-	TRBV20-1	CSAREAGGIAGDEQFF	TGCAGTGCTAGGGAAGCGGGAGGTATTGCGGGGGATGAGCAGTTCTTC
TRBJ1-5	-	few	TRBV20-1	CSAARFNSNQPQHF	TGCAGTGCTGCCCGATTTAATAGCAATCAGCCCCAGCATTTT
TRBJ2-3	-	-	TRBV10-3	CAISELNSPDTQYF	TGTGCCATCAGTGAGCTTAATAGCCCAGATACGCAGTATTTT
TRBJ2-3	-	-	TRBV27	CASSSRLVADTQYF	TGTGCCAGCAGTTCTCGACTAGTAGCAGATACGCAGTATTTT
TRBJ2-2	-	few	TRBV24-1	CATSDSGQNTGELFF	TGTGCCACCAGTGATTCGGGACAGAACACCGGGGAGCTGTTTTTT
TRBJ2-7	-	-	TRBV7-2	CASSLSKGVGYEQYF	TGTGCCAGCAGCTTATCTAAGGGGGTGGGCTACGAGCAGTACTTC
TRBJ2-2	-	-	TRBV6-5	CASSYPDRDTYTGELFF	TGTGCCAGCAGTTACCCAGACAGAGACACTTACACCGGGGAGCTGTTTTTT
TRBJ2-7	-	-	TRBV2	CASSVQWRGEQYF	TGTGCCAGCAGTGTACAATGGAGGGGCGAGCAGTACTTC
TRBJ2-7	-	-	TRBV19	CASSPRTIHEQYF	TGTGCCAGTAGTCCACGGACAATCCACGAGCAGTACTTC
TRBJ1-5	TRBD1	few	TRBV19	CASSMWDRVVGQPQHF	TGTGCCAGTAGTATGTGGGACAGGGTCGTAGGTCAGCCCCAGCATTTT
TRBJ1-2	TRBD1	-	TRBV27	CASSRTGNNYGYTF	TGTGCCAGCAGCCGGACAGGGAATAACTATGGCTACACCTTC
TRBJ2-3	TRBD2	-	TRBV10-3	CATKPTSGRSDTQYF	TGTGCCACTAAACCGACTAGCGGGAGGTCAGATACGCAGTATTTT
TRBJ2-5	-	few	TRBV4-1	CASSQLGGKYQETQYF	TGCGCCAGCAGCCAACTAGGGGGGAAGTACCAAGAGACCCAGTACTTC
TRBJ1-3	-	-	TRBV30	CAWSVGDGNTIYF	TGTGCCTGGAGTGTTGGGGATGGAAACACCATATATTTT
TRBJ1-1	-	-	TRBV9	CASSVGGGLNTEAFF	TGTGCCAGCAGCGTAGGAGGGGGGCTGAACACTGAAGCTTTCTTT
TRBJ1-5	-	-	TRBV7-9	CASSYMGWGVEQPQHF	TGTGCCAGCAGCTACATGGGTTGGGGGGTGGAACAGCCCCAGCATTTT
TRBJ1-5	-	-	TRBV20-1	CSARDGGGQPQHF	TGCAGTGCTAGAGATGGGGGGGGCCAGCCCCAGCATTTT
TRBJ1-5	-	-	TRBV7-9	CASSLGGLQPQHF	TGTGCCAGCAGCTTAGGAGGGCTGCAGCCCCAGCATTTT
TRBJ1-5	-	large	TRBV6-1	CASSEGWSNQPQHF	TGTGCCAGCAGTGAAGGGTGGAGCAATCAGCCCCAGCATTTT
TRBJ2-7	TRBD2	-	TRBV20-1	CSASVQREGSDEQYF	TGCAGTGCTAGTGTTCAGCGGGAGGGCTCAGACGAGCAGTACTTC
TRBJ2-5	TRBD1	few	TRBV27	CASSDRAETQYF	TGTGCCAGCTCGGACAGGGCAGAGACCCAGTACTTC
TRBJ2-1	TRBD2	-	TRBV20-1	CSARNPGTSGYEQFF	TGCAGTGCTAGGAACCCCGGGACTAGCGGGTATGAGCAGTTCTTC
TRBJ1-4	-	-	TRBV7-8	CASRQQLRSEKLFF	TGTGCCAGCAGACAACAGCTACGGTCTGAAAAACTGTTTTTT
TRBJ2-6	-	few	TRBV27	CASSLTGANVLTF	TGTGCCAGCAGTTTAACTGGGGCCAACGTCCTGACTTTC
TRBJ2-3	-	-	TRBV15	CATSRASDSRVDTQYF	TGTGCCACCAGCAGGGCGTCCGACTCACGGGTAGATACGCAGTATTTT